The entry below describes one T cell receptor beta chain. The antigen remains unidentified. The CDR3 loop spans 13 amino acids. In germline, CDR1 is MDHEN, CDR2 SYDVKM. Trimming took 5 bases from V and 2 from J; bases not matched to a gene: 2. The data were obtained in a study of shared clonotypes between healthy human individuals. Study summary: CD4 naive and memory got three plates each, CD8 naive two, CD8 memory one. The study's findings and limits: The expectation was that sequencing depth would affect clonotype sharing among donors.

None of the donors, who were healthy HIV-negative adults, had recently had acute infections or vaccinations. Generated by immunoSEQ multiplex PCR, the TCRdb table keeps only in-frame clones and is missing some. The sample consists of over a million clones, roughly 96% of them appearing once. The source material was naive CD4+ T cells sorted from blood. Subset given: CD45RA+ positively selected. The J gene is TRBJ2-5, the V gene TRBV28, with 7 bases aligning to TRBD1. The TCR originated in a man in his thirties or forties in good health. The CDR3 loop is CASSMTGQETQYF. The CDR3 DNA reads as TGTGCCAGCAGTATGACAGGGCAAGAGACCCAGTACTTC. Together with reference TRBV28 and TRBJ2-5, the CDR3 gives the full variable domain: DVKVTQSSRYLVKRTGEKVFLECVQDMDHENMFWYRQDPGLGLRLIYFSYDVKMKEKGDIPEGYSVSREKKERFSLILESASTNQTSMYLCASSMTGQETQYFGPGTRLLVL.